This T cell receptor beta chain was identified during a study of shared clonotypes between healthy human individuals. Study-wide points: In a few donors, around 5% of naive CD4 clonotypes appeared in common.

Deep-level running was used for the assay. Clones were sequenced by immunoSEQ multiplex PCR, and TCRdb holds only the in-frame ones, with some missing. The data show around 990,000 clones, approximately 80% seen once. CDR1 and CDR2 from the germline V gene are MDHEN and SYDVKM. This CDR3 comprises 16 residues. Trimming cost V 4 bases and J 2 bases, with 18 bases left between them. This clone was picked up a small number of times. The antigen remains unidentified. The receptor comes from a man between 18 and 35 years old in good health. Some clones in this sample may be carry-over from other donors' samples. The chain combines TRBV28 with TRBJ2-7; tentatively, D is TRBD2 (5 bases). The sample was memory CD4+ T cells from PBMCs. The subset was: CD45RA-negative fraction. The CDR3 sequence: CASSSRAGGAPYEQYF. The DNA of the CDR3 is TGTGCCAGCAGTTCCCGTGCGGGCGGAGCCCCCTACGAGCAGTACTTC.